These T cell receptor beta chains were read from a single sample in a study of blood T cell repertoires in COVID-19. Only in-frame clones appear in the TCRdb table, and some are missing; sequencing was by immunoSEQ multiplex PCR. The table has around 320,000 clones, around nine tenths seen once; the top ten hold less than 3.5%. Input material: PBMCs or T cells enriched from blood (not recorded which). The receptors stem from a woman in her 50s who had been exposed to COVID-19. The CDR3 runs from the conserved cysteine through the conserved F or W. Fields, in order: CDR3 DNA, CDR3 protein, D gene, V gene, J gene, clone size. The D gene is left open where the match is weak. A row's size may be missing; if present it is once, few, many or a size class.

TGCGCCAGCCGTACTAGGACGGAAGATAGCACAGATACGCAGTATTTT	CASRTRTEDSTDTQYF	-	TRBV5-1	TRBJ2-3	-
TGTGCCAGCAGCTTCAGGGGACAGGAGATTTCACCCCTCCACTTT	CASSFRGQEISPLHF	TRBD1	TRBV5-8	TRBJ1-6	-
TGTGCCAGCAGTTACTCGATGGGGACTAGCAGTAATTACGAGCAGTACTTC	CASSYSMGTSSNYEQYF	TRBD2	TRBV6-2/TRBV6-3	TRBJ2-7	-
TGTGCCAGCTCGCCCACCCCGGGACAGGGTCACTCTGGGGCCAACGTCCTGACTTTC	CASSPTPGQGHSGANVLTF	TRBD1	TRBV18	TRBJ2-6	-
TGTGCCAGCAGCCCTGTGCGGGGGGTAGGGGAGAACACTGAAGCTTTCTTT	CASSPVRGVGENTEAFF	-	TRBV5-4	TRBJ1-1	-
TGTGCCAGCACGCCAGGTACTTCCTACGAGCAGTACTTC	CASTPGTSYEQYF	-	TRBV28	TRBJ2-7	-
TGTGCCAGCAGCAGACAGGGAGATAATTCACCCCTCCACTTT	CASSRQGDNSPLHF	TRBD1	TRBV27	TRBJ1-6	-
TGTGCCAGCAGTGAAGCGGCTTCCAGATCCTATGGCTACACCTTC	CASSEAASRSYGYTF	-	TRBV2	TRBJ1-2	-
TGTGCCTGGAACATAGGAGGGTCCTACGAGCAGTACTTC	CAWNIGGSYEQYF	-	TRBV30	TRBJ2-7	-
TGCGCCAGCAGTGAGTCAGGACAGGGGGGGGGCAATCAGCCCCAGCATTTT	CASSESGQGGGNQPQHF	TRBD1	TRBV10-1	TRBJ1-5	few
TGTGCCAGCAGCCAACTCGGGGACGAGCAGTACTTC	CASSQLGDEQYF	-	TRBV3-1/TRBV3-2	TRBJ2-7	-
TGTGCCAGCAGTCCATTCACAGGGGGACCTAATGAAAAACTGTTTTTT	CASSPFTGGPNEKLFF	TRBD1	TRBV28	TRBJ1-4	-
TGTGCCAGCAGACCAACTCAGGGCGGTGGTGAAGCTTTCTTT	CASRPTQGGGEAFF	-	TRBV7-9	TRBJ1-1	-
TGTGCCAGTAGTATTTCGGGGGCGAACACCGGGGAGCTGTTTTTT	CASSISGANTGELFF	-	TRBV19	TRBJ2-2	-
TGTGCCAGCAGCACCGTTCTGGGGCAGGGAAACTATGGCTACACCTTC	CASSTVLGQGNYGYTF	-	TRBV7-9	TRBJ1-2	-
TGTGCCAGCAGGGACAGGGGAGGTCGAGACACCATATATTTT	CASRDRGGRDTIYF	TRBD1	TRBV6-5	TRBJ1-3	-
TGCGCCAGCAGACGGACTAGCTCCCCCGGGGAGCTGTTTTTT	CASRRTSSPGELFF	TRBD2	TRBV5-1	TRBJ2-2	once
TGTGCCACCGGACAGAGAACCTCTGGAAACACCATATATTTT	CATGQRTSGNTIYF	-	TRBV28	TRBJ1-3	-
TGTGCCAGCAGCCAACCGGGACTAGGGATTTATGAGCAGTTCTTC	CASSQPGLGIYEQFF	TRBD2	TRBV6-5	TRBJ2-1	-
TGTGCCAGCAGCCCCGGGGAGGGTCGCCAGCCCCAGCATTTT	CASSPGEGRQPQHF	-	TRBV7-9	TRBJ1-5	-
TGCGCCAGCAGCTTGCTCGAAGGGGGTGGGAACACCGGGGAGCTGTTTTTT	CASSLLEGGGNTGELFF	-	TRBV5-1	TRBJ2-2	few
TGTGCCAGCAGCTTACAACGGGGGGTCTTATTGGCCGGGGAGCTGTTTTTT	CASSLQRGVLLAGELFF	TRBD2	TRBV7-9	TRBJ2-2	-
TGTGCCAGCAGTTTCATTTACAGGGGTGAAAAGGCAGATACGCAGTATTTT	CASSFIYRGEKADTQYF	TRBD1	TRBV27	TRBJ2-3	-
TGTGCCAGCAGTTCCCCGGGACAGGGGGCTGGGGTAGCTTTCTTT	CASSSPGQGAGVAFF	TRBD1	TRBV6-5	TRBJ1-1	-
TGTGCCAGCAGCCGGACAGGGTATCTTAACGAGCAGTACTTC	CASSRTGYLNEQYF	TRBD1	TRBV7-8	TRBJ2-7	-
TGTGCCAGCAGCGCGGGACAGTCTAGCACAGATACGCAGTATTTT	CASSAGQSSTDTQYF	-	TRBV11-3	TRBJ2-3	-
TGTGCCAGTAGTAACAGGGAAATGAACACTGAAGCTTTCTTT	CASSNREMNTEAFF	-	TRBV19	TRBJ1-1	once
TGTGCCAGCTCACTTACAGGGATTTTGGGCATTCAGTACTTC	CASSLTGILGIQYF	-	TRBV18	TRBJ2-4	once
TGTGCCAGCAGCTTACGGGTCGGACAGGGCGGCTATGGCTACACCTTC	CASSLRVGQGGYGYTF	TRBD1	TRBV7-9	TRBJ1-2	-
TGTGCCAGCAGTTTACCCGCCGGGACAGGGGGTTACGAGCAGTACTTT	CASSLPAGTGGYEQYF	TRBD1	TRBV28	TRBJ2-7	-
TGTGCCAGCAGTGAATCTGGGACAGCAAACTATGGCTACACCTTC	CASSESGTANYGYTF	TRBD1	TRBV6-1	TRBJ1-2	-